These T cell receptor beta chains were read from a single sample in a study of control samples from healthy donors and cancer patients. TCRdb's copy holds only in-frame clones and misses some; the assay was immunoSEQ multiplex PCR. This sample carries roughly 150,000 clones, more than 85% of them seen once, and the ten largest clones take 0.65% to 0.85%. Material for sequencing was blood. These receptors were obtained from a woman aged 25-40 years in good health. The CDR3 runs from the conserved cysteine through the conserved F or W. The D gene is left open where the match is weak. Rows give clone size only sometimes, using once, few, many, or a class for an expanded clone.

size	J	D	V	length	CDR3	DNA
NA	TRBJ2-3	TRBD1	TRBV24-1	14	CATGAGGDADTQYF	TGTGCCACCGGAGCAGGGGGCGACGCAGATACGCAGTATTTT
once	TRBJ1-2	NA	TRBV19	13	CASSIRQNYGYTF	TGTGCCAGTAGTATAAGGCAGAACTATGGCTACACCTTC
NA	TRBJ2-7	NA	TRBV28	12	CASSQGDYEQYF	TGTGCCAGCAGTCAGGGAGACTACGAGCAGTACTTC
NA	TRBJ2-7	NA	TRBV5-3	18	CARSITGVLPPLHYEQYF	TGTGCCAGAAGCATCACGGGGGTCCTTCCCCCTTTACACTACGAGCAGTACTTC
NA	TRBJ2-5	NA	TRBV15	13	CATSRDSGETQYF	TGTGCCACCAGCAGAGATAGTGGGGAGACCCAGTACTTC
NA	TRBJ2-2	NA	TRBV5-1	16	CASSRIINANTGELFF	TGCGCCAGCAGCAGGATAATCAACGCGAACACCGGGGAGCTGTTTTTT
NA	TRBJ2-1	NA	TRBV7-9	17	CASSLAIGGKHYNEQFF	TGTGCCAGCAGCTTAGCAATTGGAGGGAAACACTACAATGAGCAGTTCTTC
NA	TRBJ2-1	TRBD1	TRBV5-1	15	CASSGPTGGWNEQFF	TGCGCCAGCAGCGGGCCGACAGGGGGCTGGAATGAGCAGTTCTTC
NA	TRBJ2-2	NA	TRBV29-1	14	CSVQQESGTGELFF	TGCAGCGTTCAACAGGAAAGCGGCACCGGGGAGCTGTTTTTT
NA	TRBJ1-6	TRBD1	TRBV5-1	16	CASRAGQGSYNSPLHF	TGCGCCAGCAGGGCGGGACAGGGCTCCTATAATTCACCCCTCCACTTT
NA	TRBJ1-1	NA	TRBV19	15	CASSKISTGRTEAFF	TGTGCCAGTAGTAAAATAAGTACAGGGCGCACTGAAGCTTTCTTT
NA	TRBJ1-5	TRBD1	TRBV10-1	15	CASSESCTGDQPQHF	TGCGCCAGCAGTGAGTCATGTACAGGGGATCAGCCCCAGCATTTT
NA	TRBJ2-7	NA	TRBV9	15	CASSVDETVVYEQYF	TGTGCCAGCAGCGTAGATGAGACGGTAGTGTACGAGCAGTACTTC
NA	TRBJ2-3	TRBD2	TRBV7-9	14	CASSLEASGGTQYF	TGTGCCAGCAGCTTAGAGGCTAGCGGTGGTACGCAGTATTTT
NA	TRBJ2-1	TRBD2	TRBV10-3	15	CASGLAGTTYNEQFF	TGTGCCAGTGGACTAGCGGGTACTACCTACAATGAGCAGTTCTTC
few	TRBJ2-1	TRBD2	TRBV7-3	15	CASSTSGGLYNEQFF	TGTGCCAGCAGCACCAGCGGGGGACTATACAATGAGCAGTTCTTC
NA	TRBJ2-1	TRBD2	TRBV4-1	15	CASRALAGSYNEQFF	TGCGCCAGCAGGGCGCTAGCGGGCTCCTACAATGAGCAGTTCTTC
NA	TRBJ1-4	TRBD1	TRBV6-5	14	CASNPDRVNEKLFF	TGTGCCAGCAACCCAGACAGGGTGAATGAAAAACTGTTTTTT
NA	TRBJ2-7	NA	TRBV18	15	CASSPVQRLSYEQYF	TGTGCCAGCTCACCGGTTCAGCGGCTCTCCTACGAGCAGTACTTC
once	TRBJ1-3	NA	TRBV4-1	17	CASSQVRYVSSGNTIYF	TGCGCCAGCAGCCAAGTTCGGTACGTCTCCTCTGGAAACACCATATATTTT
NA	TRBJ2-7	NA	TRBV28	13	CASSLAGTYEQYF	TGTGCCAGCAGTTTGGCAGGGACCTACGAGCAGTACTTC
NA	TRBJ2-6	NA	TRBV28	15	CASSWEGEGANVLTF	TGTGCCAGCAGTTGGGAGGGGGAAGGGGCCAACGTCCTGACTTTC
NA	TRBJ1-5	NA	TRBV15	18	CATSRDPKAGTRNQPQHF	TGTGCCACCAGCAGAGATCCGAAGGCAGGGACGCGCAATCAGCCCCAGCATTTT
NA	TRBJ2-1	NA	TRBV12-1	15	CASSFSGGPWNEQFF	TGTGCCAGCAGCTTTTCCGGAGGGCCGTGGAATGAGCAGTTCTTC
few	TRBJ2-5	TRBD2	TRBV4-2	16	CASSQEMVAGQETQYF	TGTGCCAGCAGCCAAGAAATGGTAGCGGGCCAAGAGACCCAGTACTTC
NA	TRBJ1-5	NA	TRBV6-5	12	CASRVSERPQHF	TGTGCCAGCCGGGTCTCTGAACGGCCCCAGCATTTT
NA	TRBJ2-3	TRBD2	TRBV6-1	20	CASSERVGTSGTIGADTQYF	TGTGCCAGCAGTGAAAGGGTCGGGACTAGCGGGACCATCGGGGCAGATACGCAGTATTTT
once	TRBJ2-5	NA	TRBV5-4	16	CASSPGRATYQETQYF	TGTGCCAGCAGCCCGGGCAGGGCCACGTACCAAGAGACCCAGTACTTC
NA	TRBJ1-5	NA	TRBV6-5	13	CASSSTNNQPQHF	TGTGCCAGCAGTTCCACGAACAATCAGCCCCAGCATTTT
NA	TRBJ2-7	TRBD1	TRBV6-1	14	CASSEWARGNEQYF	TGTGCCAGCAGTGAATGGGCCAGGGGGAACGAGCAGTACTTC
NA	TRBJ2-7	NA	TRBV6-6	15	CASAVPGTHSYEQYF	TGTGCCAGCGCCGTCCCAGGGACTCACTCCTACGAGCAGTACTTC
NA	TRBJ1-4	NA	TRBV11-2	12	CASSFEAGTLFF	TGTGCCAGCAGCTTTGAGGCAGGGACGCTGTTTTTT
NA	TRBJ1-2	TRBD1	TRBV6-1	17	CASSARDRGTLSYGYTF	TGTGCCAGCAGTGCCCGGGACAGGGGGACCCTTAGCTATGGCTACACCTTC
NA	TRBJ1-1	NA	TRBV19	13	CASSIGSNTEAFF	TGTGCCAGTAGTATAGGGTCCAACACTGAAGCTTTCTTT
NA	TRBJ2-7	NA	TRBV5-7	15	CASSLAEKGSYEQYF	TGTGCCAGCAGCTTGGCCGAGAAAGGGTCCTACGAGCAGTACTTC
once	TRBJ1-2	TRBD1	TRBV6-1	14	CASSEAGQGYGYTF	TGTGCCAGCAGTGAAGCGGGACAGGGATATGGCTACACCTTC
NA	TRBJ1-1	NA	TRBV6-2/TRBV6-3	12	CASSAVPVEAFF	TGTGCCAGCAGCGCTGTCCCCGTAGAAGCTTTCTTT
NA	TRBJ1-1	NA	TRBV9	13	CASSYTENTEAFF	TGTGCCAGCAGCTACACAGAGAACACTGAAGCTTTCTTT
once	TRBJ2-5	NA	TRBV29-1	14	CSVESEGEQETQYF	TGCAGCGTTGAATCGGAAGGGGAGCAAGAGACCCAGTACTTC
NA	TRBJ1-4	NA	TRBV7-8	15	CASSLIDSKGGKLFF	TGTGCCAGCAGCTTAATCGACAGTAAGGGAGGAAAACTGTTTTTT
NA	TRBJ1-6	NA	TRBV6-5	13	CASGRTAEASLHF	TGTGCCAGCGGACGGACAGCTGAGGCTTCCCTCCACTTT
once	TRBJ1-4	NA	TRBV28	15	CASIPRGVGVGKLFF	TGTGCCAGCATCCCCAGGGGAGTAGGGGTGGGAAAACTGTTTTTT
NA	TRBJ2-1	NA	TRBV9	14	CASSVGTPGNEQFF	TGTGCCAGCAGCGTAGGAACCCCTGGAAATGAGCAGTTCTTC
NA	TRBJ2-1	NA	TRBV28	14	CASSFHPTYNEQFF	TGTGCCAGCAGTTTTCACCCCACCTACAATGAGCAGTTCTTC
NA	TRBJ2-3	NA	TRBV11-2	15	CASSLGFLSTDTQYF	TGTGCCAGCAGCTTAGGGTTCCTTAGCACAGATACGCAGTATTTT
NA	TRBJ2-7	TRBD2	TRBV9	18	CASSVATREGPRIDEQYF	TGTGCCAGCAGCGTAGCAACGAGGGAGGGGCCGAGGATTGACGAGCAGTACTTC
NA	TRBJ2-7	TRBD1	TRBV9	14	CASSVTGTGGEQYF	TGTGCCAGCAGCGTAACCGGGACAGGGGGAGAGCAGTACTTC
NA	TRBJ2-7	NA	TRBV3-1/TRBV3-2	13	CASSLGESYEQYF	TGTGCCAGCAGCCTAGGAGAGTCCTACGAGCAGTACTTC
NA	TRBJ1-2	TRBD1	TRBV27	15	CASSLSPGTAAGYTF	TGTGCCAGCAGTTTAAGTCCCGGGACAGCGGCTGGCTACACCTTC
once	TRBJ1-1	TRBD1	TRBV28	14	CASSRQGAGTEAFF	TGTGCCAGCAGCCGACAGGGGGCGGGCACTGAAGCTTTCTTT
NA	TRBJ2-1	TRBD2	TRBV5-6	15	CASRVELAGWDEQFF	TGTGCCAGCAGGGTGGAACTAGCGGGATGGGATGAGCAGTTCTTC
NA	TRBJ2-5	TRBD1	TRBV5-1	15	CASSSGTGFQETQYF	TGCGCCAGCAGCTCGGGGACAGGGTTCCAAGAGACCCAGTACTTC
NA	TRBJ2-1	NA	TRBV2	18	CASSEVSLQSYPYNEQFF	TGTGCCAGCAGTGAAGTTAGCCTACAGTCCTACCCTTACAATGAGCAGTTCTTC
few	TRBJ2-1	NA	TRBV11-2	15	CASSTLSGSYNEQFF	TGTGCCAGCAGCACTCTCAGCGGTTCCTACAATGAGCAGTTCTTC
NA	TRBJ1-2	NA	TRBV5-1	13	CASSTEAAYGYTF	TGCGCCAGCAGCACGGAGGCGGCTTATGGCTACACCTTC
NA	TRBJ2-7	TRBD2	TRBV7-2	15	CASSSLAGAAGEQYF	TGTGCCAGCAGCTCCCTAGCGGGGGCCGCCGGCGAGCAGTACTTC
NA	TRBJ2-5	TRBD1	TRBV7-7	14	CASSLGQGFETQYF	TGTGCCAGCAGCTTAGGACAGGGGTTTGAGACCCAGTACTTC